The rows below give T cell receptor beta chains drawn from one sample of a study of blood T cell repertoires in COVID-19. Profiling relied on immunoSEQ multiplex PCR, and the TCRdb table lists in-frame clones only, not all of them. This sample has about 170,000 clones, with roughly 86% found just once. Material for sequencing was peripheral blood. These receptors originate from a man aged 70 or older with acute or convalescent COVID-19. The CDR3 runs from the conserved cysteine through the conserved F or W.

cdr3_aa,v_call,j_call
CASSLVVGKGLGMYEQYF,TRBV5-1,TRBJ2-7
CASSPNGGAYTGELFF,TRBV18,TRBJ2-2
CASSEETGGGTDTQYF,TRBV6-1,TRBJ2-3
CASSVLSGTGSSPLHF,TRBV9,TRBJ1-6
CASKGSRGPLAYEQYF,TRBV11-2,TRBJ2-7
CASSFVGEGSYGYTF,TRBV27,TRBJ1-2
CASSPLNRGYNEQFF,TRBV18,TRBJ2-1
CASSRDRDNEQFF,TRBV4-3,TRBJ2-1
CASSLRTGGTDTQYF,TRBV4-3,TRBJ2-3
CASSSRLIAEAFF,TRBV5-6,TRBJ1-1
CSAGGTGSIVYEQYF,TRBV29-1,TRBJ2-7
CASSLRGTSPNEQFF,TRBV27,TRBJ2-1
CASSTPYRVQPQHF,TRBV19,TRBJ1-5
CASTSDGNTIYF,TRBV6-5,TRBJ1-3
CASSATSGGADEQFF,TRBV5-1,TRBJ2-1
CASSYGSSGGSYNEQFF,TRBV5-4,TRBJ2-1
CASSYWGRETQYF,TRBV6-2/TRBV6-3,TRBJ2-5
CASSRTSAETQYF,TRBV5-1,TRBJ2-5
CAWSGDSNYGYTF,TRBV30,TRBJ1-2
CATSRDSGGITDTQYF,TRBV15,TRBJ2-3
CAISEISGRTEAFF,TRBV10-3,TRBJ1-1
CASSRDSEANQPQHF,TRBV2,TRBJ1-5
CASSSGITMEKLFF,TRBV7-2,TRBJ1-4
CASTILFGNSPLHF,TRBV28,TRBJ1-6
CASSFRGNYGYTF,TRBV27,TRBJ1-2
CASSPTGYNEQFF,TRBV5-4,TRBJ2-1
CASRRPGQGGEKLFF,TRBV6-6,TRBJ1-4
CASSQERGELGEQYF,TRBV4-1,TRBJ2-7
CASSYGLGGWAYEQYF,TRBV6-5,TRBJ2-7
CASSDSYNSPLHF,TRBV2,TRBJ1-6
CSGGVAGGTDTQYF,TRBV29-1,TRBJ2-3
CASSLYEQYF,TRBV2,TRBJ2-7
CAIAGGPNEQFF,TRBV2,TRBJ2-1
CASSPDRVGGYTF,TRBV18,TRBJ1-2
CASSQGWGGQETQYF,TRBV4-2,TRBJ2-5
CASSYSTGGVYGYTF,TRBV6-5,TRBJ1-2
CASSQEVAGYNEQFF,TRBV4-2,TRBJ2-1
CASSESPGVGEKLFF,TRBV9,TRBJ1-4
CASSETPQGPEAFF,TRBV9,TRBJ1-1
CASSLPKGGDADTQYF,TRBV5-1,TRBJ2-3
CASSQGASENEQYF,TRBV3-1/TRBV3-2,TRBJ2-7
CASSYSGTSVNNEQFF,TRBV6-5,TRBJ2-1
CASSEGGSTDTQYF,TRBV2,TRBJ2-3
CSVGGYREMNTEAFF,TRBV29-1,TRBJ1-1
CAWSATGEAQYF,TRBV30,TRBJ2-5